Presented here are 8 T cell receptor beta chains from one specimen sequenced in a study of OX40 agonist ivuxolimab in advanced cancers. The library was obtained by the immunoSEQ multiplex PCR assay. The clones in this table, taken by TCRdb from immuneACCESS, are in-frame only. Not every clone is retained; where verified, under half of the shortfall comes from an unresolved V gene, and the cause of the rest is unknown. The sample table contains around 50,000 clones; only one count was recorded for over 60% of them. Over 6.5% of the sample is in the top ten clones. The sequencing here drew on CD4+ or CD8+ T cells sorted from blood, taken in a trial of the OX40 agonist ivuxolimab. The source is an adult with an advanced solid tumor such as melanoma, head and neck, liver or kidney cancer.

The chain is built from TRBV6-5 and TRBJ1-1; the D gene is possibly TRBD1 (5 bases). Trimming stripped 1 base from V and 2 bases from J, with 8 bases between. Germline loops: CDR1 MNHEY, CDR2 SVGAGI. CDR3 length: 14 residues. CDR3 DNA sequence: TGTGCCAGCAGTTACTACGACAGAAACACTGAAGCTTTCTTT. It specifies CASSYYDRNTEAFF.

This clone came up a few times. The chain joins TRBV30 to TRBJ2-7, with D uncertain. Per germline, CDR1 GTSNPN and CDR2 SVGIG (reference sequence). V gave up 0 bases and J gave up 6 bases, with 15 bases separating them. The CDR3 runs 14 residues. CDR3 bases: TGTGCCTGGAGTGTACCCAGGCTGGACGTCGAGCAGTACTTC. It translates to CAWSVPRLDVEQYF.

The chain recombines TRBV21-1 with TRBJ1-1. TRBV21-1 has pseudogene status. The CDR3 extends over 16 amino acids. CDR3 coding DNA: TGTGCCAGCAGCAAAGTACGGGACCGAATTAACACTGAAGCTTTCTTT. It yields the protein CASSKVRDRINTEAFF.

This clone was observed once. The chain carries TRBV9 and TRBJ2-1; 10 bases are a match to TRBD2. This CDR3 has 15 amino acids. The V gene end was trimmed by 3 bases and the J gene end by 6 bases; junction bases not matched to a gene: 6. Germline CDR1 SGDLS, CDR2 YYNGEE. CDR3 in DNA: TGTGCCAGCAGCGAAAGCGGGAGGGCCGCCAATGAGCAGTTCTTC. It is translated as CASSESGRAANEQFF.

J is TRBJ2-7 and V is TRBV5-1, with D possibly being TRBD2 (5 bases). CDR3 length equals 13 residues. Trimming pared 2 bases from V and 5 bases from J, leaving 11 bases between. Germline V gives CDR1 SGHRS, CDR2 YFSETQ. CDR3 in amino acids: CASSFTSNHEQYF. The CDR3 nucleotides are TGCGCCAGCAGCTTTACTAGTAACCACGAGCAGTACTTC.

V usage is TRBV7-2 and J usage is TRBJ2-7; 9 bases line up with TRBD2. CDR1 and CDR2 from the germline V gene are SGHTA and FQGNSA. CDR3 length: 15 amino acids. Trimming took 4 bases from V and 4 from J; bases not matched to a gene: 8. The CDR3 reads CASSSRTSAVYEQYF. CDR3 nucleotides: TGTGCCAGCAGCTCCCGGACTAGCGCTGTGTACGAGCAGTACTTC.

The chain is built from TRBV15 and TRBJ1-2; no clear D gene. The germline V gene has CDR1 LNHNV and CDR2 YYDKDF (reference sequence). The V and J ends lost 3 bases and 5 bases respectively, with 13 bases between them. This CDR3 is built from 14 residues. The CDR3 here is CATSSPRALYGYTF. The CDR3, as DNA: TGTGCCACCAGCAGTCCACGCGCCCTTTATGGCTACACCTTC. Together with reference TRBV15 and TRBJ1-2, the CDR3 gives the full variable domain: DAMVIQNPRYQVTQFGKPVTLSCSQTLNHNVMYWYQQKSSQAPKLLFHYYDKDFNNEADTPDNFQSRRPNTSFCFLDIRSPGLGDTAMYLCATSSPRALYGYTFGSGTRLTVV.

The V call is TRBV19, the J call TRBJ2-4, with 12 positions matching TRBD2. The CDR3 runs to 15 residues. Germline loops: CDR1 LNHDA, CDR2 SQIVND (reference sequence). The V segment lost 9 bases and the J segment 4 bases; nucleotides outside the gene matches: 7. This CDR3 reads CASKTSGSRKNIQYF. DNA of the CDR3: TGTGCCAGCAAGACTAGCGGGAGTCGAAAAAACATTCAGTACTTC.